This T cell receptor beta chain comes out of a study of T cell responses to AZD1222 COVID-19 vaccine. Produced via immunoSEQ multiplex PCR; TCRdb's table is partial and in-frame only. The sample yields tens of thousands of clones, around nine tenths seen once. It was second doses at about 4 or about 12 weeks that were pooled. Overall study findings and caveats: Recipients of AZD1222 seropositive at baseline numbered only 5 or 6. CD4 TCRs covered the whole spike, strongest at regions 160-218 and 743-854. As reported, nearly half of all spike-specific TCRs target variant regions that are unmutated.

CDR1 and CDR2 (germline): SGHTA, FQGNSA. Trimming removed 1 base at V and 2 bases at J, with 8 bases between. The CDR3 contains 14 residues. With respect to this clone: Its antigen is not known.

This TCR was recovered from an adult who received the AZD1222 COVID-19 vaccine. The chain links TRBV7-2 to TRBJ1-2, with D perhaps TRBD1 (6 bases). The sequences come from peripheral blood, collected 28 days after the second AZD1222 dose. This CDR3 reads CASSLGRGNYGYTF. The CDR3 DNA follows: TGTGCCAGCAGCTTAGGAAGGGGGAACTATGGCTACACCTTC.